The 9 T cell receptor beta chains presented below share a single source sample, sequenced in a study of T cell repertoires in aging, cancer and after chemotherapy. TRB rearrangements spanning V, D and J were amplified using mixed TRB-A/B primers. TCRdb called the multiplex PCR reads again in MiXCR, with one record for every CDR3 protein. The sample gives about 1,900 distinct CDR3 sequences, 25% to 35% of which show up once; about a third is in the top ten. Peripheral blood genomic DNA, not sorted cells or RNA, was the template. Sequences were obtained from blood. The receptors stem from a human donor in good health.

This clonotype is judged large. The CDR3 sequence is CASSYTGTGGYSGANVLTF. DNA of the CDR3: TGTGCCAGCAGTTACACCGGGACAGGGGGTTACTCTGGGGCCAACGTCCTGACTTTC. V gene TRBV6-2 or TRBV6-3 combines with J gene TRBJ2-6, with 11 positions matching TRBD1. Looked up from germline, CDR1 is MNHEY and CDR2 is SVGEGT. CDR3 length equals 19 residues. V shed 2 bases, J shed 0 bases, and the junction held 6 bases outside the gene matches.

This clonotype is labeled as medium-sized (0.01 to 0.1%). V usage is TRBV6-5 and J usage is TRBJ2-7; D perhaps matches TRBD1 (6 bases). The CDR3 consists of 12 residues. Trimming pared 6 bases from V and 6 bases from J, leaving 12 bases between. Germline CDR1 is MNHEY and CDR2 is SVGAGI. The chain's CDR3 is CASRGATSEQYF. In nucleotides, the CDR3 is TGTGCCAGCAGGGGGGCTACGTCCGAGCAGTACTTC.

This clonotype is medium-sized within its sample. V gene TRBV19 combines with J gene TRBJ1-1; D might be TRBD1 (5 bases). The CDR3 runs to 16 residues. The ends were cut back, 6 bases at V and 1 base at J, with 18 bases in the middle. Germline V gene sequence: CDR1 LNHDA, CDR2 SQIVND (reference sequence). The CDR3 reads CASSPRGPGPNTEAFF. CDR3 sequence (DNA): TGTGCCAGTAGCCCGCGGGGTCCAGGGCCGAACACTGAAGCTTTCTTT.

V and J are TRBV11-2 and TRBJ2-1; D perhaps matches TRBD1 (5 bases). The CDR3 extends over 13 amino acids. V lost 0 bases, J lost 8 bases, and 8 bases lay in between. Germline V CDR1 and CDR2: SGHAT, FQNNGV. CDR3 residues: CASSLDRVDEQFF. The CDR3 DNA reads as TGTGCCAGCAGCTTAGACAGGGTGGATGAGCAGTTCTTC.

This clonotype is labeled large (0.1 to 1%). The CDR3 sequence is CASSPGDQGEKLFF. CDR3 sequence (DNA): TGTGCCAGCAGCCCAGGGGACCAGGGGGAAAAACTGTTTTTT. The V and J genes are TRBV13 and TRBJ1-4; TRBD1 might be the D (6 bases). In germline, CDR1 is PRHDT, CDR2 FYEKMQ (reference sequence). This CDR3 contains 14 residues. Trimming pared 5 bases from V and 8 bases from J, leaving 15 bases between.

With respect to this clonotype: Being one base from a much bigger clone, this may be a read error. V usage is TRBV10-3 and J usage is TRBJ2-3, with D uncertain. The CDR3 has 14 residues. Trimming cost V 3 bases and J 2 bases, with 9 bases left between them. CDR1 and CDR2 from the germline V gene are ENHRY and SYGVKD. CDR3 amino acids: CAISDEATTDTQYF. The CDR3 region has the DNA TGTGCCATCAGTGATGAAGCGACCACAGATACGCAGTATTTT.

There are a few counts of this clonotype. This chain uses TRBV12-3 or TRBV12-4 with TRBJ1-5; D ambiguous. The CDR3 has 15 amino acids. Trimming took 2 bases from V and 7 from J, leaving 15 bases between them. The CDR3 bases are TGTGCCAGCAGTTTATTCGGACGACCCGGGCAGCCCCAGCATTTT. It translates to CASSLFGRPGQPQHF.

The CDR3 sequence: CSAIFAGYTF. The DNA for the CDR3 is TGCAGTGCTATATTTGCTGGCTACACCTTC. The chain joins TRBV20-1 to TRBJ1-2, with D unclear. Germline loops: CDR1 DFQATT, CDR2 SNEGSKA (reference sequence). V lost 4 bases and J 7 bases, leaving 7 bases between the germline ends. The CDR3 is 10 amino acids.

Within the sample, this clonotype is medium-sized. The V gene is TRBV6-2 or TRBV6-3, the J gene TRBJ1-2, with a possible D match to TRBD1 (5 bases). Germline-derived CDR1 and CDR2 are MNHEY and SVGEGT. The CDR3 spans 14 residues. Deletions cut 6 bases from V and 6 bases from J, with 17 bases between. As DNA, the CDR3 is TGTGCCAGCAGGAATACAGGCCCACGGCATGGCTACACCTTC. Protein sequence: CASRNTGPRHGYTF.